Listed below are T cell receptor beta chains from one sample, sequenced in a study of blood T cell repertoires in COVID-19. Here immunoSEQ multiplex PCR was the method, and the copy in TCRdb shows in-frame clones only, minus some. There are about 360,000 clones in the sample; around 82% occur only once, and 2.5% to 3% lies in the top ten. The sample comprised peripheral blood. These receptor sequences come from a man aged 30-40 years with active or convalescent COVID-19. CDR3s include the opening cysteine and the closing phenylalanine or tryptophan. A D gene is named only where the DNA matches it firmly. Some rows mark clone size as missing; the rest say once, few, many or name a class of expanded clone.

CDR3 DNA | CDR3 protein | J gene | V gene | clone size | D gene
TGTGCCAGCAGCTTAGGGGAGTGGGGGGTCGGTGAAAAACTGTTTTTT | CASSLGEWGVGEKLFF | TRBJ1-4 | TRBV7-2 | - | -
TGTGCCATCAGGACCACTAGCAGGGTTGAGCAGTTCTTC | CAIRTTSRVEQFF | TRBJ2-1 | TRBV10-3 | - | -
TGTGCCAGTCGGACAGGGGCTAATGAAAAACTGTTTTTT | CASRTGANEKLFF | TRBJ1-4 | TRBV19 | - | TRBD1
TGTGCCAGCAGCCCCCGGGACAGCTCTGGAAACACCATATATTTT | CASSPRDSSGNTIYF | TRBJ1-3 | TRBV28 | - | TRBD1
TGTGCCAGCAGCGCACAAGCCTACGAGCAGTACTTC | CASSAQAYEQYF | TRBJ2-7 | TRBV5-6 | - | -
TGTGCTAGTGGTTTGGTACGAGTTTTTCACTACGAGCAGTACTTC | CASGLVRVFHYEQYF | TRBJ2-7 | TRBV12-5 | - | -
TGTGCCAGCAGCTTAAGAGGGAACACTGAAGCTTTCTTT | CASSLRGNTEAFF | TRBJ1-1 | TRBV5-6 | - | -
TGTGCCAGCAGTGAAAGGAGGGGAAGCTATGGCTACACCTTC | CASSERRGSYGYTF | TRBJ1-2 | TRBV2 | - | -
TGTGCCAGTAGTATAAGAGGGTCCGAAGATACGCAGTATTTT | CASSIRGSEDTQYF | TRBJ2-3 | TRBV19 | - | -
TGTGCCAGCAGCGTTCCGGGGATCGGGGCCAACGTCCTGACTTTC | CASSVPGIGANVLTF | TRBJ2-6 | TRBV11-3 | - | -
TGTGCCAGTAGTACCCCCTTAGGGGCAACTAATGAAAAACTGTTTTTT | CASSTPLGATNEKLFF | TRBJ1-4 | TRBV19 | - | -
TGTGCCATCCGGACTAGCGGGAGCAATGAGCAGTTCTTC | CAIRTSGSNEQFF | TRBJ2-1 | TRBV2 | - | TRBD2
TGTGCCATCAGTTGGCAGGACAGAACTTACCAAGAGACCCAGTACTTC | CAISWQDRTYQETQYF | TRBJ2-5 | TRBV10-3 | - | -
TGCGCCAGCAGTGAGGGACGGGAGGAACAGCCCCAGCATTTT | CASSEGREEQPQHF | TRBJ1-5 | TRBV10-2 | - | -
TGTGCCAGCAGTTTGGTACAGGGCTACGAGCAGTACTTC | CASSLVQGYEQYF | TRBJ2-7 | TRBV12-3/TRBV12-4 | - | -
TGTGCCAGCAGTTTTCGCGAGGGCTATAGCAATCAGCCCCAGCATTTT | CASSFREGYSNQPQHF | TRBJ1-5 | TRBV6-2/TRBV6-3 | few | -
TGCAGTGCTAGTTCCGGGGATTATGGCTACACCTTC | CSASSGDYGYTF | TRBJ1-2 | TRBV20-1 | - | -
TGTGCCAGCAGCTTAAATCAGTTGGAGACCCAGTACTTC | CASSLNQLETQYF | TRBJ2-5 | TRBV7-3 | - | -
TGCGCCAGCAGCCAAGGGACAGGGGAAGGAGGGACTAATGAAAAACTGTTTTTT | CASSQGTGEGGTNEKLFF | TRBJ1-4 | TRBV4-1 | - | TRBD1
TGTGCCAGCAGCTCCTCTCCCAATTCACCCCTCCACTTT | CASSSSPNSPLHF | TRBJ1-6 | TRBV7-2 | - | -
TGTGCCAGCAGCGTCGGGAGCTCCAGCTCCTACAATGAGCAGTTCTTC | CASSVGSSSSYNEQFF | TRBJ2-1 | TRBV9 | - | -
TGTGCCAGCAGCGCCCAGGGGGTCCGGGGGTATGAGCAGTTCTTC | CASSAQGVRGYEQFF | TRBJ2-1 | TRBV9 | - | -
TGTGCCAGCAGCCTACGGGGTTTTGGAAACACCATATATTTT | CASSLRGFGNTIYF | TRBJ1-3 | TRBV5-4 | - | -
TGTGCCAGCAGTTCTATGAACACTGAAGCTTTCTTT | CASSSMNTEAFF | TRBJ1-1 | TRBV6-2/TRBV6-3 | - | -
TGTGCCAGCAGCCACCTAAAGCATGAGCAGTTCTTC | CASSHLKHEQFF | TRBJ2-1 | TRBV11-2 | - | -
TGTGCCAGCAGCTTTGGAGGCATCTATGGCTACACCTTC | CASSFGGIYGYTF | TRBJ1-2 | TRBV7-9 | - | -
TGTGCCAGCAGCAGCGGGTCATTAGGCAATGAGCAGTTCTTC | CASSSGSLGNEQFF | TRBJ2-1 | TRBV6-2/TRBV6-3 | few | -
TGTGCCACCAGTCCCACGGAGCGGCAGGGGGAGATCACCGGGGAGCTGTTTTTT | CATSPTERQGEITGELFF | TRBJ2-2 | TRBV24-1 | - | TRBD1
TGTGCCAGTAGCCGGGACAGAGAAAACGGCTACACCTTC | CASSRDRENGYTF | TRBJ1-2 | TRBV19 | few | TRBD1
TGCGCCAGCAGCCGCCGGCTTGGCCATACAGCCTCTGGGGCCAACGTCCTGACTTTC | CASSRRLGHTASGANVLTF | TRBJ2-6 | TRBV4-3 | - | -
TGTGCCAGCAGTTCTTTGTCGGGGGAAACTCAGCCGTTCTTC | CASSSLSGETQPFF | TRBJ2-1 | TRBV5-5 | - | -
TGCACCAGCAGCCCCGAGGACAGGGTTGTGGGAAACACCATATATTTT | CTSSPEDRVVGNTIYF | TRBJ1-3 | TRBV1 | - | -
TGTGCCAGCAGCTTAGATCTAGGGGATGAGCAGTTCTTC | CASSLDLGDEQFF | TRBJ2-1 | TRBV11-3 | - | -
TGTGCCAGCAGATTTACGGGGGATCATGAGCAGTTCTTC | CASRFTGDHEQFF | TRBJ2-1 | TRBV11-2 | - | -
TGTGCCAGCAGCTCTACAGGGGGGGCAAACACTGAAGCTTTCTTT | CASSSTGGANTEAFF | TRBJ1-1 | TRBV5-6 | once | TRBD1
TGTGCCAGCTCACCAGGGGCAGCGAACACTGAAGCTTTCTTT | CASSPGAANTEAFF | TRBJ1-1 | TRBV18 | few | -
TGTGCCAGCAGCCGGACTAGAAAGGTCGATGAGCAGTTCTTC | CASSRTRKVDEQFF | TRBJ2-1 | TRBV6-2/TRBV6-3 | - | TRBD2
TGTGCCAGCAGCTCATCCCTAAATCAGCCCCAGCATTTT | CASSSSLNQPQHF | TRBJ1-5 | TRBV7-2 | - | -
TGTGCCACCAGCAGAGCCCCGGGAGGAGTGCCTAATGAAAAACTGTTTTTT | CATSRAPGGVPNEKLFF | TRBJ1-4 | TRBV15 | - | -
TGTGCCAGCAGTTTTAGCAGGGGTGCTAACTATGGCTACACCTTC | CASSFSRGANYGYTF | TRBJ1-2 | TRBV27 | - | -
TGTGCCAGCAGTCCAGGGTGGGGCCAAGAGACCCAGTACTTC | CASSPGWGQETQYF | TRBJ2-5 | TRBV28 | - | -
TGTGCCAGCAGCATCCGGGACACCCTAATGAACACTGAAGCTTTCTTT | CASSIRDTLMNTEAFF | TRBJ1-1 | TRBV7-2 | - | -
TGTGCTAGTACCCTCGTCCCTATTCGAGTTTCCTACGAGCAGTACTTC | CASTLVPIRVSYEQYF | TRBJ2-7 | TRBV12-5 | - | -
TGTGCCAGCAGCTTAGATTTCGTACTAGCGGCATACAATGAGCAGTTCTTC | CASSLDFVLAAYNEQFF | TRBJ2-1 | TRBV11-2 | - | TRBD2
TGTGCCAGCAGCCTTGATGGCCGCCCCGATCAGCCCCAGCATTTT | CASSLDGRPDQPQHF | TRBJ1-5 | TRBV11-2 | - | -
TGTGCCAGCAGCGTAGGGCTTGATTTAAACGAGCAGTACTTC | CASSVGLDLNEQYF | TRBJ2-7 | TRBV9 | - | -
TGTGCCAGCAGCGCAGAAGGACAGCCCTCCTACGAGCAGTACTTC | CASSAEGQPSYEQYF | TRBJ2-7 | TRBV9 | - | -
TGCAGCGCCACCACCAGGGCCTCGGGCGGCTCCTACGAGCAGTACTTC | CSATTRASGGSYEQYF | TRBJ2-7 | TRBV29-1 | - | -
TGTGCCAGCAGCCAAGGCGGAGGGACAGATACGCAGTATTTT | CASSQGGGTDTQYF | TRBJ2-3 | TRBV4-2 | - | -
TGTGCCAGCAGTCTCGGACAGGGGGGGACCTATGGCTACACCTTC | CASSLGQGGTYGYTF | TRBJ1-2 | TRBV6-5 | - | TRBD1
TGTGCCAGCAGCCCCCGGGTCACTGAAGCTTTCTTT | CASSPRVTEAFF | TRBJ1-1 | TRBV12-3/TRBV12-4 | - | -
TGTGCCAGCAGCCAAGGATTCGGCGGGGAGCTGTTTTTT | CASSQGFGGELFF | TRBJ2-2 | TRBV3-1/TRBV3-2 | once | -
TGTGCCAGCAGCTTACCTAGCTCTGGGCATGAGCAGTTCTTC | CASSLPSSGHEQFF | TRBJ2-1 | TRBV7-6 | - | -
TGTGCCAGCAGCGAAGACAGGGGCAATGAGCAGTTCTTC | CASSEDRGNEQFF | TRBJ2-1 | TRBV5-8 | - | TRBD1
TGTGCCAGCAGTTACTCGGAGGGGTTTTACGAGCAGTACTTC | CASSYSEGFYEQYF | TRBJ2-7 | TRBV6-2/TRBV6-3 | - | -
TGTGCTAGTGGTTCCCTGACTTACGGGGGGGACAGGGGAGACACCATATATTTT | CASGSLTYGGDRGDTIYF | TRBJ1-3 | TRBV12-5 | few | TRBD1
TGTGCCATCAGTGAGTCGGGGGCCCCCTACGAGCAGTACTTC | CAISESGAPYEQYF | TRBJ2-7 | TRBV10-3 | - | -
TGTGCCAGCAGCCGCGGGCCTGACTACGAGCAGTACTTC | CASSRGPDYEQYF | TRBJ2-7 | TRBV14 | - | -
TGTGCCACCAGTGATTTGAATAGGGGAGGTTATTCCGAGGGCTACACCTTC | CATSDLNRGGYSEGYTF | TRBJ1-2 | TRBV24-1 | - | -
TGTGCCAGCGGACAGGGGGCGCATCAGTACTTC | CASGQGAHQYF | TRBJ2-7 | TRBV7-2 | - | TRBD1